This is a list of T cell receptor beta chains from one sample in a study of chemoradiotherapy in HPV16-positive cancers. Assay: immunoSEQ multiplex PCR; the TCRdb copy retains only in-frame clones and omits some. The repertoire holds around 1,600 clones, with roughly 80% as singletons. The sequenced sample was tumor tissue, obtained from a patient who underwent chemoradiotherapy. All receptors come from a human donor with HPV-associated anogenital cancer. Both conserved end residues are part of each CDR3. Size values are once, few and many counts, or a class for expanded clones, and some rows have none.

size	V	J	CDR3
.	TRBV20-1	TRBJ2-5	CSANSQETQYF
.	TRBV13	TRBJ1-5	CASSRSTRGDLKQPQHF
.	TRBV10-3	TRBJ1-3	CAIRDFAGNTIYF
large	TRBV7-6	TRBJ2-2	CASSLVGAPMPGELFF
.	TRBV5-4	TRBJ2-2	CASSGDPVGELFF
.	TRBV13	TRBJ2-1	CASSSTSGFHEQFF
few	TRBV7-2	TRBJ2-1	CASSTRQSSYNEQFF
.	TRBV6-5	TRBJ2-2	CASSYWQGNTGELFF
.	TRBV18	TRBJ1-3	CASSLTPGRAGNTIYF
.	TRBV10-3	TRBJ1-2	CAISQLQGGSGYTF
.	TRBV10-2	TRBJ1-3	CASTIGQTSGNTIYF
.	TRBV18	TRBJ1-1	CASSPRDRAAGTEAFF
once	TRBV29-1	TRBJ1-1	CSGVRESTEAFF
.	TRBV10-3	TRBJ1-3	CAIRRTDYSGNTIYF